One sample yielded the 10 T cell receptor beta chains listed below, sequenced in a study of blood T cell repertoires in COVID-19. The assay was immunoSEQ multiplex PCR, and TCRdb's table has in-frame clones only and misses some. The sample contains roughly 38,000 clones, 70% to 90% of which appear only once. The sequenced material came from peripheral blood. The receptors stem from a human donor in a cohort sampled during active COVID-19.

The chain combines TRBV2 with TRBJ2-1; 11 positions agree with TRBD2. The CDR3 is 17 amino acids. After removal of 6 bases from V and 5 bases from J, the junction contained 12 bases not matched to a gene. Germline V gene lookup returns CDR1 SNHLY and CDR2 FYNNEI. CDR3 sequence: CASRGTLLAGVDNEQFF. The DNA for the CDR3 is TGTGCCAGCAGGGGTACACTACTAGCGGGGGTTGACAATGAGCAGTTCTTC. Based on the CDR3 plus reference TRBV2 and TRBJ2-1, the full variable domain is EPEVTQTPSHQVTQMGQEVILRCVPISNHLYFYWYRQILGQKVEFLVSFYNNEISEKSEIFDDQFSVERPDGSNFTLKIRSTKLEDSAMYFCASRGTLLAGVDNEQFFGPGTRLTVL.

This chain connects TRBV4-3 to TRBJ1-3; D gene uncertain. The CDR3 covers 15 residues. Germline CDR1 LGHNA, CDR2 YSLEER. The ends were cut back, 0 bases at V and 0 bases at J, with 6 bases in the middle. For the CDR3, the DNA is TGCGCCAGCAGCCAAGAAGCCGTCTCTGGAAACACCATATATTTT. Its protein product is CASSQEAVSGNTIYF.

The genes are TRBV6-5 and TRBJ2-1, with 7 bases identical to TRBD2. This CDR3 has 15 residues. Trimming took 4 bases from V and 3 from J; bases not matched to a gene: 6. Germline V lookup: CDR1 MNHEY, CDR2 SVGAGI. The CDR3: CASSSSGLHYNEQFF. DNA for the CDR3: TGTGCCAGCAGTTCCTCGGGACTACACTACAATGAGCAGTTCTTC.

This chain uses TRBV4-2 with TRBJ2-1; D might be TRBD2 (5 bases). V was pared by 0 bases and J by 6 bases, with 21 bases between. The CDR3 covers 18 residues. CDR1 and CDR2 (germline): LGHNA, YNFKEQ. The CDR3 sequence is CASSQDLMERTRSNEQFF. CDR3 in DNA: TGTGCCAGCAGCCAAGATCTGATGGAACGGACTCGCTCCAATGAGCAGTTCTTC.

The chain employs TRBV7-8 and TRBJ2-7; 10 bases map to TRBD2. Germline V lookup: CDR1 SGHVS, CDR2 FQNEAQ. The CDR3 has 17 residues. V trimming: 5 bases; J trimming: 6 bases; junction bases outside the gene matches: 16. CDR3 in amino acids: CASSRSTAGGPDFEQYF. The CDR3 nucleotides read TGTGCCAGCAGCCGATCCACAGCGGGGGGGCCGGACTTCGAGCAGTACTTC.

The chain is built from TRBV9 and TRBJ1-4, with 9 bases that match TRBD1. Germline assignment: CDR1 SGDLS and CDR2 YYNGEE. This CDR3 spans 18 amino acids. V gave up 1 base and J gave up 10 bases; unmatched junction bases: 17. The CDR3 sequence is CASSVYPSRTGEVGKLFF. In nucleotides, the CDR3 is TGTGCCAGCAGCGTATACCCCAGCAGGACAGGGGAAGTTGGAAAACTGTTTTTT. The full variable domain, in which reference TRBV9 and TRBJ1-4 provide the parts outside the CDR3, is DSGVTQTPKHLITATGQRVTLRCSPRSGDLSVYWYQQSLDQGLQFLIQYYNGEERAKGNILERFSAQQFPDLHSELNLSSLELGDSALYFCASSVYPSRTGEVGKLFFGSGTQLSVL.

The CDR3 protein is CASRQPNTEAFF. The CDR3 DNA reads as TGTGCCAGTAGACAGCCGAACACTGAAGCTTTCTTT. The chain carries TRBV19 and TRBJ1-1; D remains ambiguous. The germline V gene encodes CDR1 LNHDA and CDR2 SQIVND (reference sequence). This CDR3 has 12 amino acids. The V end was cut by 6 bases, the J end by 1 base, with 6 bases between.

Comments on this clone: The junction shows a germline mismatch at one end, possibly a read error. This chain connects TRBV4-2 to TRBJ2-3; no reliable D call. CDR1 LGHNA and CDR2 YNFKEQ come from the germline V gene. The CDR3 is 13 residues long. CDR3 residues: CTSSPQRMDTQYF. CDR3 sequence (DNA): TGTACCAGCAGCCCTCAGCGCATGGATACGCAGTATTTT.

The CDR3 DNA reads as TGCGCCAGCAGCTTGCGCCGGGGTCTCCTCGACAATGAGCAGTTCTTC. This sequence encodes CASSLRRGLLDNEQFF. This chain joins TRBV5-1 and TRBJ2-1, with D possibly TRBD2 on 5 matching bases. V dropped 1 base and J dropped 5 bases, with 16 bases sitting between them. Germline CDR1 reads SGHRS; CDR2 reads YFSETQ. The CDR3 runs to 16 residues.

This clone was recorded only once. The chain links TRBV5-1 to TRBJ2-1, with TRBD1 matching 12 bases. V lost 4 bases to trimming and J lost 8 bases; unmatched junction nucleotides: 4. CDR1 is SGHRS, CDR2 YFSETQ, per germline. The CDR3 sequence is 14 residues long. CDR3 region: CASSRGQGADEQFF. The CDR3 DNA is TGCGCCAGCAGCCGGGGACAGGGGGCTGATGAGCAGTTCTTC.